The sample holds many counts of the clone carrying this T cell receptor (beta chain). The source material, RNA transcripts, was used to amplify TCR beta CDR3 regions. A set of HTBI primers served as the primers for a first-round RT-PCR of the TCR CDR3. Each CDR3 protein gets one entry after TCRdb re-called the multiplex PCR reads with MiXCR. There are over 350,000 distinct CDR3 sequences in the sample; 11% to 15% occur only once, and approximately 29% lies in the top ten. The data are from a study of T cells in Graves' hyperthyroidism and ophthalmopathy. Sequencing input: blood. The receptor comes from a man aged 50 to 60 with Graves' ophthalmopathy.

The CDR3 region has the DNA TGTGCCAGCAGCTTACGGGACAACTCCTACAATGAGCAGTTCTTC. Protein product: CASSLRDNSYNEQFF. This chain joins TRBV7-2 and TRBJ2-1; the D gene is possibly TRBD1 (6 bases). This CDR3 contains 15 residues. V lost 2 bases and J 0 bases, leaving 8 bases between the germline ends. Germline V gene lookup returns CDR1 SGHTA and CDR2 FQGNSA.